The T cell receptor (beta chain) under discussion was sequenced for a study of cytomegalovirus exposure and HLA in healthy donors. Study results and limitations: Altogether, 150 to 200 TCR beta chains were recorded as cytomegalovirus-associated.

Amplification used 60 Vbeta primers and 13 Jbeta primers. Data came from immunoSEQ multiplex PCR; TCRdb stores just in-frame clones and leaves some out. Its table lists approximately 130,000 clones. For this clone: Its antigen is not known.

In germline, CDR1 is LNHDA, CDR2 SQIVND (reference sequence). There are 14 residues in the CDR3. V was cut by 6 bases and J by 2 bases, with 14 bases left in between. The receptor's source is a woman aged 55-75 years in good health and CMV-seronegative. Sequencing used PBMCs. This rearrangement joins TRBV19 to TRBJ2-7; D might be TRBD1 (6 bases). The CDR3, as DNA: TGTGCCAGTAGCCACAGGGTGTTTACCTACGAGCAGTACTTC. Translating gives CASSHRVFTYEQYF.